Sequencing of this T cell receptor (beta chain) was carried out in a study of technical replicates of blood from a few donors. The CDR3 is 15 amino acids. Per germline, CDR1 MNHNS and CDR2 SASEGT. The V and J ends lost 8 bases and 3 bases, in that order; junction bases with no gene match: 6. Libraries were prepared by immunoSEQ multiplex PCR; TCRdb keeps only in-frame clonotypes and omits some of them. The sample records approximately 81,000 clones, approximately 80% being singletons. The origin of this receptor is a human donor in good health. Some clones in this sample may be carry-over from other donors' samples. The chain employs TRBV6-1 and TRBJ2-5, with 13 bases aligning to TRBD2. Sequenced sample: PBMCs. The DNA for the CDR3 is TGTGCCAGCCTAATGGGGACTAGCGGGGAAGAGACCCAGTACTTC. It encodes CASLMGTSGEETQYF.